The entry below describes one TCR beta chain. This CDR3 contains 12 residues. Germline V lookup: CDR1 ENHRY, CDR2 SYGVKD. The V end lost 2 bases, the J end lost 5 bases, and 6 bases lay between the germline ends. This record belongs to a study of blood T cell repertoires in COVID-19. On the study more broadly: The United States, Italy and Spain supplied acute and convalescent COVID-19 samples.

Measured with immunoSEQ multiplex PCR; TCRdb has only the in-frame clones, and not every one. Of tens of thousands of clones in the sample, about nine tenths are singletons; the top ten hold about 3%. The V gene is TRBV10-3, the J gene TRBJ1-1, with D hard to call. The sequence was obtained from a woman between 45 and 65 years old with active or convalescent COVID-19. Sequences were obtained from peripheral blood. This CDR3 is CAISEGRTEAFF. The CDR3 region has the DNA TGTGCCATCAGTGAGGGGAGGACTGAAGCTTTCTTT.